A selection of T cell receptor beta chains follows, all from one sample in a study of control samples from healthy donors and cancer patients. The protocol was immunoSEQ multiplex PCR, while the TCRdb copy is restricted to in-frame clones and leaves out a portion. There are 100,000 to 150,000 clones in the sample; approximately 89% occur only once, and approximately 2.9% lies in the top ten. The sequencing input was blood. The receptors derive from a man aged 60-69 years in good health. CDR3s include the opening cysteine and the closing phenylalanine or tryptophan. Each record gives: CDR3 length, clone size, J gene, D gene, V gene, CDR3 protein, CDR3 DNA. The D gene is left open where the match is weak. Expanded clones get a size class; other rows say once, few or many, or leave the size out.

>15|NA|TRBJ2-5|TRBD2|TRBV20-1
CSASLAGGPQETQYF
TGCAGTGCTAGTCTAGCGGGGGGTCCTCAAGAGACCCAGTACTTC
>17|few|TRBJ2-2|NA|TRBV27
CASSLFAGYANTGELFF
TGTGCCAGCAGTTTATTCGCAGGATACGCGAACACCGGGGAGCTGTTTTTT
>15|NA|TRBJ2-7|TRBD1|TRBV11-2
CASSLGGTGAYEQYF
TGTGCCAGCAGCTTAGGAGGGACAGGGGCCTACGAGCAGTACTTC
>15|once|TRBJ1-3|NA|TRBV4-1
CASSQATPSGNTIYF
TGCGCCAGCAGCCAAGCTACTCCCTCTGGAAACACCATATATTTT
>16|NA|TRBJ2-1|TRBD2|TRBV24-1
CATSETGTSGGNEQFF
TGTGCCACCAGTGAGACCGGGACTAGCGGGGGTAATGAGCAGTTCTTC
>18|NA|TRBJ2-5|NA|TRBV3-1/TRBV3-2
CTSSQGIMPGHRAETQYF
TGTACCAGCAGCCAAGGGATAATGCCGGGACATAGAGCAGAGACCCAGTACTTC
>17|NA|TRBJ1-5|NA|TRBV25-1
CASSESGGGSSNQPQHF
TGTGCCAGCAGTGAATCGGGCGGGGGAAGCAGCAATCAGCCCCAGCATTTT
>13|NA|TRBJ2-2|TRBD1|TRBV10-1
CASRGQGPGELFF
TGCGCCAGCAGGGGACAGGGGCCCGGGGAGCTGTTTTTT
>15|once|TRBJ1-4|NA|TRBV6-6
CASSYVRLRSEKLFF
TGTGCCAGCAGTTACGTCCGCCTCAGGAGCGAAAAACTGTTTTTT
>16|NA|TRBJ1-2|TRBD1|TRBV2
CASSEQGAHRGYGYTF
TGTGCCAGCAGTGAACAGGGGGCGCACCGGGGTTATGGCTACACCTTC
>13|NA|TRBJ1-1|NA|TRBV7-9
CASSLELTTEAFF
TGTGCCAGCAGCTTAGAACTCACGACTGAAGCTTTCTTT
>15|NA|TRBJ2-3|NA|TRBV18
CASSPLTGGADTQYF
TGTGCCAGCTCACCACTTACTGGGGGCGCAGATACGCAGTATTTT
>15|NA|TRBJ2-7|NA|TRBV28
CASSLPGTASYEQYF
TGTGCCAGCAGTTTACCGGGGACGGCCTCCTACGAGCAGTACTTC
>19|NA|TRBJ2-6|NA|TRBV18
CASSPPTGGTGSGANVLTF
TGTGCCAGCTCACCACCTACGGGGGGCACTGGTTCTGGGGCCAACGTCCTGACTTTC
>13|NA|TRBJ1-1|NA|TRBV2
CASSVSAVKGAFF
TGTGCCAGCAGTGTAAGTGCAGTCAAGGGAGCTTTCTTT
>14|NA|TRBJ2-7|TRBD2|TRBV28
CASLRGGVLYEQYF
TGTGCCAGCCTTCGGGGGGGCGTTTTATACGAGCAGTACTTC
>17|NA|TRBJ2-7|NA|TRBV15
CATSRVREGLALYEQYF
TGTGCCACCAGCAGAGTCCGAGAAGGACTGGCTCTTTACGAGCAGTACTTC
>15|NA|TRBJ1-2|NA|TRBV5-5
CASSLAGRLNYGYTF
TGTGCCAGCAGCTTGGCGGGACGGTTAAACTATGGCTACACCTTC
>13|once|TRBJ1-5|NA|TRBV7-2
CASSLDRDQPQHF
TGTGCCAGCAGCTTAGACAGGGATCAGCCCCAGCATTTT
>13|NA|TRBJ1-1|NA|TRBV7-2
CASSPGTREKAFF
TGTGCCAGCAGCCCGGGGACACGGGAGAAAGCTTTCTTT
>15|NA|TRBJ1-5|NA|TRBV10-3
CAIGLGTNSNQPQHF
TGTGCCATCGGGCTAGGGACAAATAGCAATCAGCCCCAGCATTTT
>15|NA|TRBJ2-5|TRBD1|TRBV27
CASSLLGTGAETQYF
TGTGCCAGCAGTTTACTAGGGACAGGGGCAGAGACCCAGTACTTC
>16|NA|TRBJ1-3|NA|TRBV9
CASSSTGLLSGNTIYF
TGTGCCAGCAGCAGCACAGGGTTACTCTCTGGAAACACCATATATTTT
>15|NA|TRBJ1-1|NA|TRBV28
CASRGTLTTGTEAFF
TGTGCCAGCAGGGGGACCTTGACTACGGGCACTGAAGCTTTCTTT
>13|few|TRBJ2-7|NA|TRBV7-3
CASSLGPSYEQYF
TGTGCCAGCAGCTTGGGTCCTTCCTACGAGCAGTACTTC
>12|once|TRBJ2-7|NA|TRBV21-1
CASSKGQHEQYF
TGTGCCAGCAGCAAGGGCCAGCACGAGCAGTACTTC
>16|NA|TRBJ2-1|NA|TRBV27
CASNTLGAGEYNEQFF
TGTGCCAGCAACACACTGGGGGCGGGGGAATACAATGAGCAGTTCTTC
>17|NA|TRBJ1-5|TRBD1|TRBV3-1/TRBV3-2
CASSLGTAAQSNQPQHF
TGTGCCAGCAGCCTCGGGACAGCGGCCCAGAGCAATCAGCCCCAGCATTTT
>11|NA|TRBJ1-1|NA|TRBV5-1
CASRVGTEAFF
TGCGCCAGCCGAGTGGGGACTGAAGCTTTCTTT
>14|NA|TRBJ2-3|NA|TRBV5-1
CASSLSGVTDTQYF
TGCGCCAGCAGCTTGTCCGGGGTCACAGATACGCAGTATTTT
>15|NA|TRBJ2-7|TRBD1|TRBV5-8
CASSLTGTGQYEQYF
TGTGCCAGCAGCCTGACCGGGACAGGGCAATACGAGCAGTACTTC
>15|NA|TRBJ1-5|NA|TRBV5-5
CASSWVGGNNQPQHF
TGTGCCAGCAGCTGGGTTGGAGGGAACAATCAGCCCCAGCATTTT
>12|NA|TRBJ1-1|NA|TRBV19
CASGLNPTEAFF
TGTGCCAGTGGACTAAATCCCACTGAAGCTTTCTTT
>13|NA|TRBJ2-7|TRBD1|TRBV7-3
CASSRGQVYEQYF
TGTGCCAGCAGCCGAGGACAGGTCTACGAGCAGTACTTC
>17|NA|TRBJ2-3|TRBD2|TRBV7-9
CASSWGLAGSRTDTQYF
TGTGCCAGCAGCTGGGGACTAGCGGGGTCACGCACAGATACGCAGTATTTT
>13|NA|TRBJ2-2|TRBD1|TRBV5-1
CASSLDRGGELFF
TGCGCCAGCAGCTTGGACAGGGGCGGGGAGCTGTTTTTT
>13|few|TRBJ1-3|NA|TRBV2
CASMGRAGNTIYF
TGTGCCAGCATGGGCAGGGCTGGAAACACCATATATTTT
>14|NA|TRBJ1-1|TRBD1|TRBV28
CASSYRGTRTEAFF
TGTGCCAGCAGTTACAGGGGAACCCGCACTGAAGCTTTCTTT
>13|NA|TRBJ1-2|TRBD1|TRBV19
CASRVTGDGGYTF
TGTGCCAGTAGGGTAACAGGGGATGGCGGCTACACCTTC
>15|NA|TRBJ1-3|NA|TRBV23-1
CASSQSTVSGNTIYF
TGCGCCAGCAGTCAATCGACAGTCTCTGGAAACACCATATATTTT